These 13 T cell receptor beta chains share one sample of origin, sequenced in a study of cytomegalovirus exposure and HLA in healthy donors. Use of 60 Vbeta and 13 Jbeta primers characterized the PCR. TCRdb's copy holds only in-frame clones and misses some; the assay was immunoSEQ multiplex PCR. The table has 120,000 or so clones, roughly two thirds seen once. Sequencing used PBMCs. These receptors all stem from a man aged 25-45 years in good health and CMV-seropositive.

The genes are TRBV5-4 and TRBJ2-1; 13 bases map to TRBD2. This CDR3 spans 15 amino acids. Germline CDR1 SGHNT, CDR2 YYREEE (reference sequence). J gave up 5 bases and V 2 bases, and 1 base lay outside the gene matches. The CDR3 DNA sequence: TGTGCCAGCAGCTTTGGACTAGCGGGAGACAATGAGCAGTTCTTC. This codes for CASSFGLAGDNEQFF.

The rearrangement uses TRBV30 and TRBJ2-5; 14 positions match TRBD2. In germline, CDR1 is GTSNPN, CDR2 SVGIG (reference sequence). This CDR3 has 15 amino acids. Losses at the gene ends were 3 bases for V and 5 bases for J; bases not matched to a gene: 5. DNA for the CDR3: TGTGCCTGGAGGGAGGGACTAGCGGGAGATGAGACCCAGTACTTC. This gives the protein CAWREGLAGDETQYF. Together with reference TRBV30 and TRBJ2-5, the CDR3 gives the full variable domain: SQTIHQWPATLVQPVGSPLSLECTVEGTSNPNLYWYRQAAGRGLQLLFYSVGIGQISSEVPQNLSASRPQDRQFILSSKKLLLSDSGFYLCAWREGLAGDETQYFGPGTRLLVL.

The chain carries TRBV7-9 and TRBJ2-7; 14 nucleotides agree with TRBD2. V was clipped by 4 bases and J by 8 bases; unmatched bases: 16. The CDR3 runs 18 residues. CDR1 is SEHNR, CDR2 FQNEAQ, per germline (reference sequence). The CDR3 sequence: CASSSRVRTSGRILQQYF. The CDR3 DNA sequence: TGTGCCAGCAGCTCTAGGGTCCGGACTAGCGGGAGGATACTCCAGCAGTACTTC.

The chain carries TRBV6-1 and TRBJ2-2, with 7 positions matching TRBD2. The junction had 6 bases not matched to a gene; V was cut back by 2 bases and J by 0 bases. CDR3 length: 17 amino acids. Germline values: CDR1 MNHNS, CDR2 SASEGT. The CDR3 sequence is CASSERGGRANTGELFF. In DNA, the CDR3 is TGTGCCAGCAGTGAACGGGGCGGGAGAGCGAACACCGGGGAGCTGTTTTTT.

The V gene is TRBV28, the J gene TRBJ2-7, with no clear D. The CDR3 length is 14 residues. V dropped 2 bases and J dropped 3 bases, with 11 bases sitting between them. The V gene's germline CDR1 is MDHEN and CDR2 SYDVKM. The CDR3 spells CASSLRFGGYEQYF. In nucleotides, the CDR3 is TGTGCCAGCAGTTTAAGGTTTGGCGGCTACGAGCAGTACTTC. The whole variable domain, remainder taken from reference TRBV28 and TRBJ2-7, is DVKVTQSSRYLVKRTGEKVFLECVQDMDHENMFWYRQDPGLGLRLIYFSYDVKMKEKGDIPEGYSVSREKKERFSLILESASTNQTSMYLCASSLRFGGYEQYFGPGTRLTVT.

The rearrangement uses TRBV28 and TRBJ1-2; D is perhaps TRBD1 (5 bases). The CDR3 is 12 residues long. Looked up from germline, CDR1 is MDHEN and CDR2 is SYDVKM. Trimming pared 6 bases from V and 4 bases from J, leaving 9 bases between. This CDR3 is CASSGHRYGYTF. The CDR3 DNA follows: TGTGCCAGCAGCGGACACCGCTATGGCTACACCTTC.

This clone was seen ten or more times. The CDR3 DNA sequence: TGTGCCAGCAGCTTACGACCTAGCGGACTCTCCTACGAGCAGTACTTC. It is translated as CASSLRPSGLSYEQYF. The gene calls are TRBV11-2 and TRBJ2-7; 7 bases fit TRBD2. The trim removed 2 bases at V and 0 bases at J, leaving 7 bases unmatched. This CDR3 region has 16 residues. Germline CDR1 reads SGHAT; CDR2 reads FQNNGV.

V and J are TRBV5-6 and TRBJ1-5; D is unclear. Germline V gene lookup returns CDR1 SGHDT and CDR2 YYEEEE. This CDR3 has 15 residues. Trimming left V 3 bases short and J 3 bases short, with 13 bases between. The CDR3 nucleotides read TGTGCCAGCAGCTACGCCGCGTTGATCAATCAGCCCCAGCATTTT. Protein product: CASSYAALINQPQHF.

This clone was picked up a small number of times. The gene calls are TRBV5-1 and TRBJ2-7, with 10 bases matching TRBD2. Trimming removed 4 bases from V and 3 bases from J; junction bases left unmatched: 7. CDR1 is SGHRS and CDR2 is YFSETQ in the germline V gene. The CDR3 extends over 15 amino acids. DNA for the CDR3: TGCGCCAGCAGCCCCGCTAGCGGGAGAGGCTACGAGCAGTACTTC. This encodes CASSPASGRGYEQYF.

This sequence joins TRBV19 and TRBJ1-1; perhaps TRBD1 as D (5 bases). The CDR3 is made up of 13 amino acids. The germline V gene encodes CDR1 LNHDA and CDR2 SQIVND (reference sequence). The V gene lost 4 bases and the J gene lost 4 bases, with 10 bases spanning the gap. The DNA for the CDR3 is TGTGCCAGTAGTACGGGACTCCGCACTGAAGCTTTCTTT. It encodes CASSTGLRTEAFF. The entire variable domain, with the rest obtained from reference TRBV19 and TRBJ1-1, is as follows: DGGITQSPKYLFRKEGQNVTLSCEQNLNHDAMYWYRQDPGQGLRLIYYSQIVNDFQKGDIAEGYSVSREKKESFPLTVTSAQKNPTAFYLCASSTGLRTEAFFGQGTRLTVV.

The chain couples TRBV11-3 to TRBJ2-1; the match to TRBD2 covers 8 bases. CDR3 length: 15 amino acids. J was trimmed by 7 bases and V by 5 bases; bases with no gene match: 10. The germline CDR1 and CDR2 sequences are SGHNT and YENEEA. The CDR3 spells CASSPRAGVANEQFF. DNA for the CDR3: TGTGCCAGCAGCCCGAGAGCGGGAGTGGCTAATGAGCAGTTCTTC.

This rearrangement joins TRBV4-1 to TRBJ2-4, with D perhaps matching TRBD1 (6 bases). The CDR3 covers 17 residues. Trimming shortened V by 3 bases and J by 0 bases, and 15 bases separated the two germline ends. The V gene's germline CDR1 is MGHRA and CDR2 YSYEKL. DNA of the CDR3: TGCGCCAGCAGCCAGTCAGGGGTCGGTTTAGCCAAAAACATTCAGTACTTC. It is translated as CASSQSGVGLAKNIQYF.

This clone has just a few counts. The chain carries TRBV4-3 and TRBJ2-7; D is perhaps TRBD2 (6 bases). V shed 0 bases and J shed 1 base, with 10 bases lying between them. In germline, CDR1 is LGHNA, CDR2 YSLEER. The CDR3 runs to 15 residues. This CDR3 reads CASSQEGRLSYEQYF. As DNA, the CDR3 is TGCGCCAGCAGCCAAGAGGGGAGGTTGTCCTACGAGCAGTACTTC.